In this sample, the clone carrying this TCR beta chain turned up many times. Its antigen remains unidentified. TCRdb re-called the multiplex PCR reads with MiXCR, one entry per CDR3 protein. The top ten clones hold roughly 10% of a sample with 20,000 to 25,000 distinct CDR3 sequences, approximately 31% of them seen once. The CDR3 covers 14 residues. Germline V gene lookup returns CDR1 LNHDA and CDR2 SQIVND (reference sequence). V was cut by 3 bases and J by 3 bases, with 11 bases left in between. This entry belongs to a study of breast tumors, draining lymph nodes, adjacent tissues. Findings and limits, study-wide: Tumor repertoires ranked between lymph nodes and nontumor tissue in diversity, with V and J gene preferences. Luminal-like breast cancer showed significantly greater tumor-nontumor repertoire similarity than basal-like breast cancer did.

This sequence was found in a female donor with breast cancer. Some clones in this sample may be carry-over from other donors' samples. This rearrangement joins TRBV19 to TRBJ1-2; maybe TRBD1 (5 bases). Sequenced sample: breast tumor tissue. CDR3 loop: CASSIRQRDYGYTF. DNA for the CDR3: TGTGCCAGTAGTATTAGACAGCGGGACTATGGCTACACCTTC.